Below, 16 T cell receptor beta chains from the same sample are listed, as sequenced in a study of cytomegalovirus exposure and HLA in healthy donors. With 60 Vbeta and 13 Jbeta primers, the PCR was carried out. TCRdb keeps only in-frame clones here, not all; method: immunoSEQ multiplex PCR. The table has 180,000 or so clones, 70% to 75% seen once. Sequences were obtained from PBMCs. The receptors here all came from a male donor in good health and CMV-seronegative.

This chain links TRBV6-5 with TRBJ2-3; 7 bases agree with TRBD1. This CDR3 contains 15 residues. Germline CDR1 MNHEY, CDR2 SVGAGI. Trimming removed 5 bases from V and 2 bases from J; junction bases left unmatched: 7. The CDR3 bases are TGTGCCAGCAGTCTACAGGGGTGGGACACAGATACGCAGTATTTT. This translates into CASSLQGWDTDTQYF.

The J gene is TRBJ1-5, the V gene TRBV30; 8 bases agree with TRBD1. V was clipped by 6 bases and J by 6 bases; unmatched bases: 4. The length of the CDR3 is 12 residues. CDR1 is GTSNPN and CDR2 is SVGIG in the germline V gene (reference sequence). The CDR3: CACQQGAQPQHF. CDR3 nucleotide sequence: TGTGCCTGCCAGCAGGGGGCTCAGCCCCAGCATTTT. The variable domain in full, completed from reference TRBV30 and TRBJ1-5, reads SQTIHQWPATLVQPVGSPLSLECTVEGTSNPNLYWYRQAAGRGLQLLFYSVGIGQISSEVPQNLSASRPQDRQFILSSKKLLLSDSGFYLCACQQGAQPQHFGDGTRLSIL.

This sequence joins TRBV4-3 and TRBJ1-5; unclear D gene. Germline CDR1 LGHNA, CDR2 YSLEER. The CDR3 runs to 15 residues. The ends were cut back, 0 bases at V and 4 bases at J, with 10 bases in the middle. The DNA for the CDR3 is TGCGCCAGCAGCCAAGATCCTTCGGGGAATCAGCCCCAGCATTTT. This sequence encodes CASSQDPSGNQPQHF.

This chain connects TRBV12-5 to TRBJ1-2; TRBD1 aligns across 9 bases. The trim removed 5 bases at V and 5 bases at J, leaving 9 bases unmatched. The CDR3 sequence is 15 residues long. Germline CDR1 reads LGHNT; CDR2 reads FRNRAP. CDR3 protein: CASGIPTGGGYGYTF. CDR3 nucleotides: TGTGCTAGTGGTATACCGACAGGGGGAGGTTATGGCTACACCTTC.

V usage is TRBV6-6 and J usage is TRBJ1-3; 7 positions agree with TRBD1. The germline CDR1 and CDR2 sequences are MNHNY and SVGAGI (reference sequence). CDR3 length: 15 residues. V was clipped by 2 bases and J by 4 bases; unmatched bases: 5. CDR3 in amino acids: CASSYRDRAGNTIYF. Written as DNA, the CDR3 is TGTGCCAGCAGTTACCGCGACAGGGCCGGAAACACCATATATTTT.

This chain joins TRBV30 and TRBJ1-6, with D tentatively TRBD1 (5 bases). Per the germline V gene, CDR1 is GTSNPN and CDR2 is SVGIG (reference sequence). This CDR3 spans 15 amino acids. Trimming pared 5 bases from V and 0 bases from J, leaving 11 bases between. The CDR3 protein is CAWDRKSSYNSPLHF. The DNA for the CDR3 is TGTGCCTGGGACAGAAAGAGCTCCTATAATTCACCCCTCCACTTT.

The chain is built from TRBV30 and TRBJ2-1; 9 positions agree with TRBD2. Germline trimming cut 2 bases from V and 7 bases from J; bases unmatched to any gene: 6. The CDR3 totals 14 residues. Germline V gives CDR1 GTSNPN, CDR2 SVGIG (reference sequence). CDR3 DNA sequence: TGTGCCTGGAGTCTAGCGGGACCGGGTAATGAGCAGTTCTTC. Its translation: CAWSLAGPGNEQFF.

The chain employs TRBV6-5 and TRBJ1-6, with TRBD1 as a possible D gene (5 bases). Per the germline V gene, CDR1 is MNHEY and CDR2 is SVGAGI. CDR3 size: 15 residues. V gave up 0 bases and J gave up 7 bases, with 10 bases separating them. The CDR3 loop reads CASSYSGAGNSPLHF. The CDR3 nucleotides read TGTGCCAGCAGTTACTCAGGGGCAGGGAATTCACCCCTCCACTTT.

The chain has TRBV10-3 and TRBJ2-3; TRBD2 is a possible D gene (7 bases). The germline V gene has CDR1 ENHRY and CDR2 SYGVKD. This CDR3 contains 14 residues. Deletions cut 4 bases from V and 4 bases from J, with 12 bases between. CDR3 DNA sequence: TGTGCCATCAGTGGGGGGGGGCTGTCAGATACGCAGTATTTT. Its protein is CAISGGGLSDTQYF.

This clone was seen only once. The V and J genes are TRBV7-3 and TRBJ2-2; maybe TRBD2 (5 bases). V was trimmed by 5 bases and J by 7 bases, leaving 8 bases between them. There are 12 residues in the CDR3. Germline CDR1 SGHTA, CDR2 FQGTGA. CDR3 sequence reads: CASSIRGGELFF. In DNA form, the CDR3 reads TGTGCCAGCAGCATACGGGGCGGGGAGCTGTTTTTT. The full variable domain, its missing parts supplied by reference TRBV7-3 and TRBJ2-2, is GAGVSQTPSNKVTEKGKYVELRCDPISGHTALYWYRQSLGQGPEFLIYFQGTGAADDSGLPNDRFFAVRPEGSVSTLKIQRTERGDSAVYLCASSIRGGELFFGEGSRLTVL.

The rearrangement uses TRBV6-1 and TRBJ1-2; D is perhaps TRBD1 (5 bases). Germline lookup yields CDR1 MNHNS and CDR2 SASEGT. V lost 5 bases to trimming and J lost 2 bases, with 9 bases between them. This CDR3 is built from 13 residues. CDR3 residues: CASSRAGNYGYTF. The CDR3 DNA follows: TGTGCCAGCAGTCGCGCAGGGAACTATGGCTACACCTTC.

This chain joins TRBV25-1 and TRBJ1-5, with 7 bases matching TRBD1. The CDR3 runs to 14 residues. V was pared by 5 bases and J by 9 bases, with 10 bases of the junction left unmatched. The germline V gene has CDR1 MGHDK and CDR2 SYGVNS. CDR3 nucleotide sequence: TGTGCCAGCAGTTCAGGGGGTGATAATTTGCCCCAGCATTTT. Residues: CASSSGGDNLPQHF.

The table lists this clone with a few counts. This chain joins TRBV10-3 and TRBJ1-3; 12 bases are a match to TRBD1. The germline CDR1 and CDR2 sequences are ENHRY and SYGVKD. V was pared by 6 bases and J by 4 bases, with 4 bases of the junction left unmatched. CDR3 length: 15 amino acids. Here the CDR3 reads CAISAGQGAGNTIYF. In nucleotides, the CDR3 is TGTGCCATCAGCGCGGGACAGGGGGCAGGAAACACCATATATTTT.

This chain links TRBV5-8 with TRBJ2-1; D is perhaps TRBD2 (6 bases). The ends were cut back, 4 bases at V and 6 bases at J, with 17 bases in the middle. Germline V gene sequence: CDR1 SGHTS, CDR2 YDEGEE. There are 15 residues in the CDR3. The CDR3 region is CASSLGVAGGNEQFF. CDR3 bases: TGTGCCAGCAGCCTCGGGGTAGCCGGGGGCAATGAGCAGTTCTTC.

The sample holds one count of this clone. The CDR3 DNA sequence: TGTGCCAGTACCGCAACGAGCTCCTACAATGAGCAGTTCTTC. The encoded protein is CASTATSSYNEQFF. The J gene is TRBJ2-1, the V gene TRBV19; D is ambiguous. Germline CDR1 reads LNHDA; CDR2 reads SQIVND (reference sequence). The CDR3 runs to 14 residues. Trimming took off 7 bases at V and 0 bases at J, with 10 bases between the two ends.

The chain links TRBV4-1 to TRBJ2-7; unclear D gene. The V gene's germline CDR1 is MGHRA and CDR2 YSYEKL. V was pared by 0 bases and J by 4 bases, with 7 bases between. CDR3 length equals 13 residues. The CDR3, as DNA: TGCGCCAGCAGCCAAGATGAGAGATACGAGCAGTACTTC. It yields the protein CASSQDERYEQYF.